The clone carrying this T cell receptor (beta chain) was observed many times. Its antigen is as yet unknown. It was approximately 9.4 ml of fresh peripheral blood that supplied the PBMCs. This sample stems from a study of T cells in Graves' hyperthyroidism and ophthalmopathy. Study-wide context: At the time of initial diagnosis and before any treatment, peripheral blood was collected.

Using RNA transcripts as the source, TCR beta CDR3 regions were amplified. Initially, a first-round RT-PCR of the TCR CDR3 employed the HTBI primer set. MiXCR, run by TCRdb on the multiplex PCR reads, gives a single entry per CDR3 protein. The sample consists of fewer than 400,000 distinct CDR3 sequences, over 11% of them appearing once. Points from the study as a whole: By a 13 V-J model, ophthalmopathy was set apart from stable hyperthyroidism. Most clonotypes that expanded in the thyroid above 0.001 also showed up in blood.

The receptor's source is a man aged 45-65 years with Graves' ophthalmopathy. The specimen sequenced was blood.

The CDR3 DNA reads as TGTGCCAGCAGTGGACAGACTAGCGGGAGGCGGGCCTCCTACAATGAGCAGTTCTTC. It encodes CASSGQTSGRRASYNEQFF. V is TRBV6-1 and J is TRBJ2-1, with 13 nucleotides matching TRBD2. This CDR3 spans 19 amino acids. V lost 4 bases, J lost 0 bases, and 9 bases stayed unmatched. Germline assignment: CDR1 MNHNS and CDR2 SASEGT.